One TCR beta chain is described in this entry. There are a few counts of this clonotype. Its specific antigen is unknown. Base qualities are not at hand, and no much larger clone is one base apart. These data belong to a study of human T cells and chemical hapten exposure (dated by TCRdb to 2020 to 2023). Some background on the complete study: For sensitization, 2% DPC in acetone was applied to a roughly 2 cm by roughly 2 cm area of upper inner arm skin. Patients additionally received weekly therapeutic DPC doses to the scalp throughout the roughly 24-week study period. Patch testing was done on the upper back using Finn chambers containing 0.01% DPC, and results were scored after 6 days according to International Contact Dermatitis Research Group standards. Alopecia areata with under or over 50% scalp involvement, alopecia totalis and alopecia universalis were represented in the patient cohort, which was mostly female. The libraries were sequenced as a pool, and the TCR yield per sample differed mostly because of small variations in library volumes within the pool. The study tracked peripheral blood TCR repertoire changes in vivo during primary and secondary sensitization to the hapten diphenylcyclopropenone (DPC) in alopecia patients. Blood was sampled from patients pre-sensitization (week 0) and at 2, 6 and about 24 weeks after DPC sensitization. Under 30 alopecia patients gave blood for TCR sequencing at one to four time points (pre-sensitization, 2, 6 and 24 weeks). The paper's findings and limits, for the study overall: Repeated subsampling changed both the strength of the expansion versus patch-test correlation and the threshold at which that correlation became significant. A positive correlation was found between the number of PT1 expanded TCRs and patch test score, with significance reached at thresholds 8, 16 and 32 but not 4. Significantly more large CDR3 similarity clusters were formed by expanded TCRs than by pre-sensitization or healthy control sets, consistent with antigen-driven responses. The number of TCRs above 1 in 1000 frequency did not change with DPC sensitization; there was no evidence of global repertoire structure alterations. Because every patient had alopecia, a presumed autoimmune disease, the patients' immune response might differ from that of healthy individuals.

The CDR3 has 14 amino acids, counting the end cysteine and phenylalanine. The CDR3 DNA has 42 bases and is translated from base 1. The germline V gene (reference sequence) supplies CDR1 PRHDT and CDR2 FYEKMQ. Trimming removed 5 bases from V and 7 bases from J; the gene matches leave 5 bases unexplained. The sample's time point label is to be understood as: pre-sensitization, week 0. Reading the label with the study, this specimen's treatment or condition is: therapeutic diphenylcyclopropenone sensitization with weekly scalp DPC. At each patch-test visit, blood was drawn before the patch test was applied. Patients were eligible if aged 18 to 70, diagnosed with alopecia and judged suitable for DPC therapy, and pregnant patients were excluded. Total RNA was extracted from unfractionated whole blood that had been collected in Tempus Blood RNA tubes. Library prep was done by RACE. The sequencer listed for this sample is NextSeq 500. During library preparation, unique molecular identifiers were attached to individual cDNA molecules so that TCRs could be counted quantitatively and reproducibly. From each blood RNA sample, both TCR alpha and TCR beta chains were sequenced. From the authors' description of their analysis: The median number of TCRs per sample was approximately 98,000, ranging from about 23,224 to 750,000. V, J and CDR3 annotation of the TCR reads was carried out using the Decombinator software suite. To make PS versus PT1 abundance plots, every sample was subsampled to the same number of TCRs (28,000). Expanded TCRs were defined as absent before sensitization and observed at least eight times at the 2-week time point. TCRdb handled the public reads itself, with Q25 trimming in fastp and clone calling in MiXCR, and kept productive beta chains. For every CDR3 protein sequence, its rows merge into one entry that carries the most common genes and DNA. TCRdb, not the original authors, processed these V and J calls. This sample comprises about 62,000 distinct CDR3 sequences, 6.5% to 8.5% of them detected only once. The top ten hold 1.6% of the sample.

The receptor chain draws on TRBV13 and TRBJ1-4, and 9 junction bases match TRBD1. The TCR sequence derives from a woman in her twenties or thirties with alopecia areata. Some clones in this sample may be carry-over from other donors' samples. Sequences were derived from whole blood, sampled in connection with sensitization to the hapten diphenylcyclopropenone (DPC). In nucleotide form, the sequence is TGTGCCAGCAGCCGGGACAGGGATAGTGAAAAACTGTTTTTT. It translates as CASSRDRDSEKLFF.